A single sample is the source of the 16 T cell receptor beta chains below, sequenced in a study of T cell responses to AZD1222 COVID-19 vaccine. Sequencing was performed with immunoSEQ multiplex PCR; in TCRdb, only in-frame clones are kept and a portion is missing. The table has 75,000 to 95,000 clones, 70% to 90% seen once. The sequencing used peripheral blood, collected on day 0 of AZD1222 vaccination. These TCRs come from an adult in good health.

V is TRBV18 and J is TRBJ2-7; 7 bases map to TRBD1. V lost 1 base and J lost 4; bases outside the gene matches: 10. CDR3 length: 16 amino acids. Germline V gene sequence: CDR1 KGHSH, CDR2 LQKENI. The CDR3 region is CASSPRQGRGFYEQYF. CDR3 coding DNA: TGTGCCAGCTCACCACGACAGGGAAGGGGCTTTTACGAGCAGTACTTC.

Written as DNA, the CDR3 is TGCGCCAGCAGCTCCGGACAGATCAACGTCCTGACTTTC. It codes for CASSSGQINVLTF. The chain is built from TRBV5-1 and TRBJ2-6, with D perhaps matching TRBD1 (6 bases). CDR1 and CDR2 from the germline V gene are SGHRS and YFSETQ. This CDR3 comprises 13 residues. Trimming cost V 3 bases and J 9 bases, with 10 bases left between them.

The chain uses TRBV5-1 and TRBJ2-2, with D unclear. The CDR3 has 16 amino acids. V lost 0 bases, J lost 0 bases, and 9 bases lay in between. Germline-derived CDR1 and CDR2 are SGHRS and YFSETQ. This CDR3 reads CASSLGFQTNTGELFF. The CDR3 region has the DNA TGCGCCAGCAGCTTGGGCTTCCAGACGAACACCGGGGAGCTGTTTTTT.

The chain carries TRBV10-3 and TRBJ2-1; D is ambiguous. Trimming removed 8 bases at V and 10 bases at J, with 12 bases between. Per the germline V gene, CDR1 is ENHRY and CDR2 is SYGVKD. This CDR3 is built from 11 residues. CDR3 DNA: TGTGCCATCGCGAGCTTGGGCGAGCAGTTCTTC. This translates into CAIASLGEQFF.

This chain links TRBV6-5 with TRBJ1-6; possible D gene TRBD1, 6 bases. V lost 2 bases and J 5 bases, leaving 10 bases between the germline ends. CDR1 and CDR2 from the germline V gene are MNHEY and SVGAGI. The CDR3 runs to 15 residues. DNA of the CDR3: TGTGCCAGCAGTTACAGGGGGTTTGATAATTCACCCCTCCACTTT. It is translated as CASSYRGFDNSPLHF.

The chain couples TRBV10-3 to TRBJ1-1; 9 positions match TRBD1. V lost 2 bases and J lost 4; bases outside the gene matches: 5. The CDR3 spans 15 residues. CDR1 and CDR2 from the germline V gene are ENHRY and SYGVKD. This chain's CDR3 is CAISEREQGATEAFF. The DNA for the CDR3 is TGTGCCATCAGTGAGCGCGAACAGGGGGCCACTGAAGCTTTCTTT.

The genes are TRBV15 and TRBJ1-4, with TRBD1 as a possible D gene (5 bases). The CDR3 is 17 amino acids. Trimming removed 4 bases from V and 5 bases from J, with 20 bases in between. In germline, CDR1 is LNHNV, CDR2 YYDKDF (reference sequence). The CDR3 coding sequence is TGTGCCACCAGCAAACGAGCTAGGGGCTCCGGGAATGAAAAACTGTTTTTT. Residues: CATSKRARGSGNEKLFF. Supplemented by reference TRBV15 and TRBJ1-4, the full variable domain reads DAMVIQNPRYQVTQFGKPVTLSCSQTLNHNVMYWYQQKSSQAPKLLFHYYDKDFNNEADTPDNFQSRRPNTSFCFLDIRSPGLGDTAMYLCATSKRARGSGNEKLFFGSGTQLSVL.

The chain joins TRBV27 to TRBJ2-7, with a tentative D call TRBD2 (5 bases). The CDR3 extends over 15 amino acids. CDR1 and CDR2 (germline): MNHEY, SMNVEV (reference sequence). V was cut by 1 base and J by 5 bases, with 15 bases left in between. As DNA, the CDR3 is TGTGCCAGCAGTTTATACGAAGCGGCCCGCGACGAGCAGTACTTC. Amino acid sequence: CASSLYEAARDEQYF.

This rearrangement joins TRBV5-1 to TRBJ2-7, with TRBD1 matching over 8 bases. The trim removed 9 bases at V and 5 bases at J, leaving 16 bases unmatched. This CDR3 spans 15 amino acids. Germline CDR1 and CDR2: SGHRS and YFSETQ. The CDR3 sequence: CATGPGQAGGHEQYF. The CDR3 bases are TGCGCCACCGGACCGGGACAGGCCGGAGGGCACGAGCAGTACTTC.

V gene TRBV27 combines with J gene TRBJ1-3, with 9 bases fitting TRBD1. The CDR3 totals 15 residues. J lost 8 bases, V lost 6 bases, and 11 bases had no gene match. The germline V gene encodes CDR1 MNHEY and CDR2 SMNVEV (reference sequence). DNA for the CDR3: TGTGCCAGCAGCCCGATCGGGACAGGGACGCACACCATATATTTT. Protein product: CASSPIGTGTHTIYF.

The chain recombines TRBV25-1 with TRBJ1-6, with 7 bases identical to TRBD1. Germline-derived CDR1 and CDR2 are MGHDK and SYGVNS. The CDR3 runs to 14 residues. V dropped 5 bases and J dropped 10; count of bases not matched to a gene: 8. CDR3 nucleotide sequence: TGTGCCAGCAGTCCCCCGGGACAGCTCTCACCCCTCCACTTT. This encodes CASSPPGQLSPLHF.

This rearrangement joins TRBV3-1 (or the pseudogene TRBV3-2) to TRBJ1-6; 9 positions agree with TRBD1. The CDR3 consists of 13 residues. Germline CDR1 is LGHDT and CDR2 is YNNKEL (reference sequence). V shed 6 bases, J shed 8 bases, and the junction held 2 bases outside the gene matches. The CDR3 loop reads CASRWDRDSPLHF. The CDR3 DNA reads TGTGCCAGCAGATGGGACAGGGATTCACCCCTCCACTTT.

V gene TRBV7-6 combines with J gene TRBJ2-5, with D possibly TRBD1 on 5 matching bases. The germline V and J ends were trimmed by 2 bases and 4 bases, with 17 bases remaining between them. Germline assignment: CDR1 SGHVS and CDR2 FNYEAQ. The CDR3 sequence is 16 residues long. CDR3 coding DNA: TGTGCCAGCAGCTTATTGGGTAGGCAGGGAAGAGAGACCCAGTACTTC. It specifies CASSLLGRQGRETQYF. Based on the CDR3 plus reference TRBV7-6 and TRBJ2-5, the full variable domain is GAGVSQSPRYKVTKRGQDVALRCDPISGHVSLYWYRQALGQGPEFLTYFNYEAQQDKSGLPNDRFSAERPEGSISTLTIQRTEQRDSAMYRCASSLLGRQGRETQYFGPGTRLLVL.

The chain uses TRBV18 and TRBJ1-1; D call uncertain. The CDR3 is 16 residues long. Germline values: CDR1 KGHSH, CDR2 LQKENI. Trimming removed 2 bases from V and 0 bases from J, with 13 bases in between. CDR3 amino acids: CASSPSSLSLNTEAFF. As DNA, the CDR3 is TGTGCCAGCTCACCATCATCCCTATCCCTGAACACTGAAGCTTTCTTT. Supplemented by reference TRBV18 and TRBJ1-1, the full variable domain reads NAGVMQNPRHLVRRRGQEARLRCSPMKGHSHVYWYRQLPEEGLKFMVYLQKENIIDESGMPKERFSAEFPKEGPSILRIQQVVRGDSAAYFCASSPSSLSLNTEAFFGQGTRLTVV.

The V gene is TRBV10-3, the J gene TRBJ2-1; tentative D call: TRBD1 (5 bases). V lost 7 bases to trimming and J lost 9 bases, with 16 bases between them. The CDR3 contains 13 residues. The germline CDR1 and CDR2 sequences are ENHRY and SYGVKD. The CDR3 sequence is CAIKGRENGEQFF. The CDR3, as DNA: TGTGCCATCAAGGGCAGGGAAAATGGTGAGCAGTTCTTC.

This chain joins TRBV18 and TRBJ1-5, with D tentatively TRBD1 (5 bases). In germline, CDR1 is KGHSH, CDR2 LQKENI. The CDR3 length is 15 residues. The V end was cut by 3 bases, the J end by 3 bases, with 12 bases between. CDR3 protein: CASSPGQGFNQPQHF. For the CDR3, the DNA is TGTGCCAGCTCACCCGGGCAGGGCTTCAATCAGCCCCAGCATTTT.